The sequence of this T cell receptor beta chain was determined in a study of blood T cell repertoires in COVID-19. Study-wide background: Researchers got acute and convalescent COVID-19 samples from the United States, Italy and Spain.

Germline loops: CDR1 KGHDR, CDR2 SFDVKD. The CDR3 covers 14 residues. J was trimmed by 3 bases and V by 5 bases; bases with no gene match: 3. Authors' data handling: Reference gene primer amplification gave estimated nucleated cell counts. Produced via immunoSEQ multiplex PCR; TCRdb's table is partial and in-frame only. The V and J calls and the clone size are those of that table, but D and trimming were determined from the DNA. The sample records 100,000 or so clones, approximately 91% being singletons. The sample taken for sequencing was peripheral blood. The TCR originated in a man aged 18 to 30 with acute or convalescent COVID-19. The chain has TRBV24-1 and TRBJ2-1, with TRBD2 identical over 7 bases. CDR3 sequence reads: CATSVAGDYNEQFF. The CDR3, as DNA: TGTGCCACCAGTGTCGCGGGGGACTACAATGAGCAGTTCTTC.